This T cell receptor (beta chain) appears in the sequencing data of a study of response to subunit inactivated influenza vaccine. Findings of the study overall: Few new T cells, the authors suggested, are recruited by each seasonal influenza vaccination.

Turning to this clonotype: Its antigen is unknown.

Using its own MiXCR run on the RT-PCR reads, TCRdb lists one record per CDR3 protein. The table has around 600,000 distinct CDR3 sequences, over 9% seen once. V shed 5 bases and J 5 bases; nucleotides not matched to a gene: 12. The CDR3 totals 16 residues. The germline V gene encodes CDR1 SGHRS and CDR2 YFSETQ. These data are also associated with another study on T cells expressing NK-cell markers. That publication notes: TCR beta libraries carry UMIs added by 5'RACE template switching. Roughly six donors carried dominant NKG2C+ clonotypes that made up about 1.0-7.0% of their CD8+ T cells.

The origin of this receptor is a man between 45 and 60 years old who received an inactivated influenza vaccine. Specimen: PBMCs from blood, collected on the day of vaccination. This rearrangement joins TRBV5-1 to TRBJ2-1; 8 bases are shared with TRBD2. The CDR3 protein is CASSRQKRGPNNEQFF. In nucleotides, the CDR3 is TGCGCCAGCAGTCGTCAAAAGCGGGGGCCAAACAATGAGCAGTTCTTC.